This T cell receptor beta chain emerged from a study of blood T cell repertoires in COVID-19. Overall study context: Both acute and convalescent COVID-19 samples were obtained from the United States, Italy and Spain. The cDNA or gDNA used as material had been derived from T cells, B-cell-depleted T cells, or PBMCs.

This clone was observed a handful of times. Methods used by the authors: Amplified reference gene primers provided the basis for estimating nucleated cell counts. Clones were sequenced by immunoSEQ multiplex PCR, and TCRdb holds only the in-frame ones, with some missing. The V and J calls and the clone size are those of that table, but D and trimming were determined from the DNA. The sample includes tens of thousands of clones, approximately 82% of them seen just once. The CDR3 extends over 19 amino acids. Unmatched junction bases numbered 11, after V lost 4 bases and J lost 0 bases. Germline V lookup: CDR1 SGHKS, CDR2 YYEKEE (reference sequence).

Input material: peripheral blood. The genes are TRBV5-5 and TRBJ1-3, with 12 bases that match TRBD1. This sequence was found in a man aged 60 to 69 with acute or convalescent COVID-19. The CDR3, as DNA: TGTGCCAGCAGCCGTCCCGGGACAGGGGGCTTTTCCTCTGGAAACACCATATATTTT. Protein: CASSRPGTGGFSSGNTIYF. The whole variable domain, filled in from reference TRBV5-5 and TRBJ1-3, reads DAGVTQSPTHLIKTRGQQVTLRCSPISGHKSVSWYQQVLGQGPQFIFQYYEKEERGRGNFPDRFSARQFPNYSSELNVNALLLGDSALYLCASSRPGTGGFSSGNTIYFGEGSWLTVV.